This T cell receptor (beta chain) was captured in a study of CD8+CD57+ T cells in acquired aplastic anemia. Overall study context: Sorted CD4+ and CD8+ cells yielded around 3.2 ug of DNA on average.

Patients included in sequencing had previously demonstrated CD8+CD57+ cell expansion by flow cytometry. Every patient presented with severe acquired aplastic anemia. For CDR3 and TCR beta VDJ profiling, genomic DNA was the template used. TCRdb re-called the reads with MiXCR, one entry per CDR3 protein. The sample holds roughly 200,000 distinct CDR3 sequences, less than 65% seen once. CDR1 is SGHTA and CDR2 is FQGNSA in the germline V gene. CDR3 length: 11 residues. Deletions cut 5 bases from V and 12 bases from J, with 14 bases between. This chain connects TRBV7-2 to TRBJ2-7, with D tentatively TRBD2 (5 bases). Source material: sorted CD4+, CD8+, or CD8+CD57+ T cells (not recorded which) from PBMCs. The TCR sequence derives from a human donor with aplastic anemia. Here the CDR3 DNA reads TGTGCCAGCAGCCGGAGGATCAAACCGTACTTC. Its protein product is CASSRRIKPYF.